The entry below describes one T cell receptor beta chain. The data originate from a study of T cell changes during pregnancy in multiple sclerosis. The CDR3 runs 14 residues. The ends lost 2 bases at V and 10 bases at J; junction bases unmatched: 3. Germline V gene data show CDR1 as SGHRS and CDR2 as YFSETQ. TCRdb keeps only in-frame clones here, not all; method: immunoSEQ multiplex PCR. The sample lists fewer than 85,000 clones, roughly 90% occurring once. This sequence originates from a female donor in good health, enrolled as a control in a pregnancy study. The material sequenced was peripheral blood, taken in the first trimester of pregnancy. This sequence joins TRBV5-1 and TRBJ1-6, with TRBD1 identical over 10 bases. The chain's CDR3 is CASSFDRGRSPLHF. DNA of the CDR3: TGCGCCAGCAGCTTTGACAGGGGGCGCTCACCCCTCCACTTT. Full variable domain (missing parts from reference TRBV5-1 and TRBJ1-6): KAGVTQTPRYLIKTRGQQVTLSCSPISGHRSVSWYQQTPGQGLQFLFEYFSETQRNKGNFPGRFSGRQFSNSRSEMNVSTLELGDSALYLCASSFDRGRSPLHFGNGTRLTVT.